These 17 T cell receptor beta chains share one sample of origin, sequenced in a study of response to subunit inactivated influenza vaccine. TCRdb passed the RT-PCR reads through MiXCR, listing each CDR3 protein once. The table records roughly 700,000 distinct CDR3 sequences, about 15% of them present only once. Source: PBMCs from blood, taken approximately 15 days before vaccination. Receptors were obtained from a man aged 50 or older who received an inactivated influenza vaccine.

In its sample, this clonotype was seen many times. V is TRBV11-2 and J is TRBJ2-3; D may be TRBD1 (6 bases). V was clipped by 1 base and J by 0 bases, with 11 bases between them. The germline gives CDR1 SGHAT, CDR2 FQNNGV. The CDR3 length is 16 residues. Here the CDR3 reads CASSLVGQGSTDTQYF. The CDR3 coding sequence is TGTGCCAGCAGCTTAGTCGGGCAGGGGAGCACAGATACGCAGTATTTT.

The chain joins TRBV7-9 to TRBJ2-5; D call uncertain. The CDR3 extends over 12 amino acids. The germline CDR1 and CDR2 sequences are SEHNR and FQNEAQ (reference sequence). The V and J ends lost 1 base and 7 bases respectively, with 7 bases between them. The CDR3 reads CASSLESGTQYF. The CDR3, as DNA: TGTGCCAGCAGCTTAGAGTCCGGGACCCAGTACTTC.

The CDR3: CASGDSWGYTEAFF. CDR3 bases: TGTGCCAGCGGTGACTCTTGGGGGTACACTGAAGCTTTCTTT. V and J are TRBV3-1 and TRBJ1-1; TRBD1 is a possible D gene (5 bases). Per germline, CDR1 LGHDT and CDR2 YNNKEL (reference sequence). This CDR3 is 14 amino acids long. Trimming shortened V by 8 bases and J by 3 bases, and 16 bases separated the two germline ends.

CDR3 protein: CASSQDVGRRTEAFF. CDR3 sequence (DNA): TGCGCCAGCAGCCAAGATGTGGGGAGGCGTACTGAAGCTTTCTTT. This chain uses TRBV4-3 with TRBJ1-1; the D is unclear. CDR1 is LGHNA, CDR2 YSLEER, per germline. Trimming left V 0 bases short and J 5 bases short, with 13 bases between. This CDR3 is 15 amino acids long.

The chain combines TRBV18 with TRBJ2-3; the match to TRBD1 covers 7 bases. CDR1 is KGHSH and CDR2 is LQKENI in the germline V gene. J lost 2 bases, V lost 3 bases, and 11 bases had no gene match. This CDR3 spans 17 amino acids. The CDR3 nucleotides read TGTGCCAGCTCACCTTCAAGAGGGGGCCGGAACACAGATACGCAGTATTTT. Translation gives CASSPSRGGRNTDTQYF.

There are a few counts of this clonotype. The chain has TRBV4-2 and TRBJ2-5; D gene uncertain. V gave up 2 bases and J gave up 2 bases, with 12 bases separating them. Germline lookup yields CDR1 LGHNA and CDR2 YNFKEQ. The CDR3 is 15 amino acids. CDR3 nucleotides: TGTGCCAGCAGCCAAAAACACGGAACACAAGAGACCCAGTACTTC. This encodes CASSQKHGTQETQYF.

The chain links TRBV7-6 to TRBJ2-7; 9 nucleotides line up with TRBD1. Trimming removed 5 bases from V and 6 bases from J; junction bases left unmatched: 5. The germline V gene encodes CDR1 SGHVS and CDR2 FNYEAQ. The CDR3 sequence is 13 residues long. The CDR3 DNA follows: TGTGCCAGCAGCCCCGGGACAGGGACCGAGCAGTACTTC. This gives the protein CASSPGTGTEQYF.

As DNA, the CDR3 is TGTGCCAGCAGCGTAGTCGGGACACCGAACACCGGGGAGCTGTTTTTT. Its protein product is CASSVVGTPNTGELFF. The chain links TRBV9 to TRBJ2-2, with D maybe TRBD1 (6 bases). Germline loops: CDR1 SGDLS, CDR2 YYNGEE. Trimming stripped 0 bases from V and 0 bases from J, with 9 bases between. The CDR3 runs to 16 residues.

The table lists this clonotype with a few counts. The chain links TRBV4-1 to TRBJ2-2, with TRBD2 matching over 8 bases. The length of the CDR3 is 17 residues. Looked up from germline, CDR1 is MGHRA and CDR2 is YSYEKL. V gave up 3 bases and J gave up 0 bases; unmatched junction bases: 6. The CDR3 DNA reads TGCGCCAGCAGCCACCCCACCGGGGGGGCGAACACCGGGGAGCTGTTTTTT. Its translation is CASSHPTGGANTGELFF.

The CDR3: CASSISGEQFF. The CDR3 DNA is TGTGCCAGCAGCATCTCGGGGGAGCAGTTCTTC. The genes are TRBV11-2 and TRBJ2-1; a weak D match, TRBD2 (5 bases). Deletions cut 5 bases from V and 10 bases from J, with 9 bases between. The CDR3 is made up of 11 amino acids. The germline V gene has CDR1 SGHAT and CDR2 FQNNGV.

The chain uses TRBV7-8 and TRBJ1-2; 9 bases agree with TRBD1. Germline CDR1 is SGHVS and CDR2 is FQNEAQ. The CDR3 has 15 residues. J was trimmed by 8 bases and V by 2 bases; bases with no gene match: 9. CDR3 region: CASSLNDRGFGGYTF. As DNA, the CDR3 is TGTGCCAGCAGCTTAAACGACAGGGGGTTTGGAGGCTACACCTTC.

The rearrangement links TRBV28 to TRBJ1-4; D call uncertain. This CDR3 spans 10 amino acids. The V end lost 5 bases, the J end lost 14 bases, and 9 bases lay between the germline ends. Germline V gene data show CDR1 as MDHEN and CDR2 as SYDVKM. CDR3 region: CASSQTDLFF. The CDR3 bases are TGTGCCAGCAGTCAAACAGATCTGTTTTTT. Variable domain in full (rest from reference TRBV28 and TRBJ1-4): DVKVTQSSRYLVKRTGEKVFLECVQDMDHENMFWYRQDPGLGLRLIYFSYDVKMKEKGDIPEGYSVSREKKERFSLILESASTNQTSMYLCASSQTDLFFGSGTQLSVL.

In its sample, this clonotype was seen a few times. The gene calls are TRBV18 and TRBJ2-1; D is ambiguous. The CDR3 runs 15 residues. Germline lookup yields CDR1 KGHSH and CDR2 LQKENI. The V end lost 0 bases, the J end lost 7 bases, and 13 bases lay between the germline ends. CDR3 protein: CASSPPVSQRNEQFF. The CDR3 nucleotides are TGTGCCAGCTCACCACCGGTCTCACAGAGAAATGAGCAGTTCTTC.

The chain joins TRBV28 to TRBJ2-5; D is uncertain. Germline loops: CDR1 MDHEN, CDR2 SYDVKM. Trimming removed 5 bases from V and 5 bases from J, with 12 bases in between. The CDR3 length is 13 residues. The CDR3 DNA follows: TGTGCCAGCAGTCCCGGACCGTGGGAGACCCAGTACTTC. Translated, it gives CASSPGPWETQYF. The variable domain in full, with the rest retrieved from reference TRBV28 and TRBJ2-5, is DVKVTQSSRYLVKRTGEKVFLECVQDMDHENMFWYRQDPGLGLRLIYFSYDVKMKEKGDIPEGYSVSREKKERFSLILESASTNQTSMYLCASSPGPWETQYFGPGTRLLVL.

V usage is TRBV12-3 or TRBV12-4 and J usage is TRBJ2-6; either TRBD1 or TRBD2 may fit D (5 bases each). With 6 bases removed from V and 1 base from J, the gap between germline ends came to 16 bases. The CDR3 is 17 amino acids. For the CDR3, the DNA is TGTGCCAGCAGGAGGGGCCCCTCGAATTCTGGGGCCAACGTCCTGACTTTC. Its protein is CASRRGPSNSGANVLTF.

The chain uses TRBV5-3 and TRBJ1-6; D uncertain. TRBV5-3 is an open reading frame, and its role is uncertain. The CDR3 sequence is 13 residues long. Trimming took 5 bases from V and 15 from J, leaving 18 bases between them. CDR3 nucleotide sequence: TGTGCCAGAAGTTCCCGCCTCATGACCAACCTCCACTTT. It yields the protein CARSSRLMTNLHF.

This clonotype was observed a few times. The V and J genes are TRBV6-1 and TRBJ2-2; D unclear. This CDR3 region has 17 residues. In germline, CDR1 is MNHNS, CDR2 SASEGT. V was cut by 5 bases and J by 0 bases, with 16 bases left in between. The CDR3 loop reads CASSPPAGAANTGELFF. The DNA of the CDR3 is TGTGCCAGCAGTCCACCGGCCGGCGCCGCGAACACCGGGGAGCTGTTTTTT.